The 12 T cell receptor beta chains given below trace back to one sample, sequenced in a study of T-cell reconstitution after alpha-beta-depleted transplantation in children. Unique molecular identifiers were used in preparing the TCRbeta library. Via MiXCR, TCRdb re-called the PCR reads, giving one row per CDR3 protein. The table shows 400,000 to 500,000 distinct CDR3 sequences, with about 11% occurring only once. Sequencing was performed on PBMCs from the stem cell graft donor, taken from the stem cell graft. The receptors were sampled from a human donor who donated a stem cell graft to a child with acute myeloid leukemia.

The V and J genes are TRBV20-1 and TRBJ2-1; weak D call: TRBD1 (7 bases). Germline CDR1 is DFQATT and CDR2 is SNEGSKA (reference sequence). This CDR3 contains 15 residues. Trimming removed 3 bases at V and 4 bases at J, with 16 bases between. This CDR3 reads CSARSGGRRYNEQFF. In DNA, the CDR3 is TGCAGTGCTAGGTCAGGGGGGCGCCGGTACAATGAGCAGTTCTTC.

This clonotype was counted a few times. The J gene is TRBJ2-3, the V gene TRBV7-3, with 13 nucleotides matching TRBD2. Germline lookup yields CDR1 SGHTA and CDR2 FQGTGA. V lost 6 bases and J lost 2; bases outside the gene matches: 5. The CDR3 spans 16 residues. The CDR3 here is CASSSGTSGDTDTQYF. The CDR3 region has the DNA TGTGCCAGCAGTTCCGGGACTAGCGGGGACACAGATACGCAGTATTTT.

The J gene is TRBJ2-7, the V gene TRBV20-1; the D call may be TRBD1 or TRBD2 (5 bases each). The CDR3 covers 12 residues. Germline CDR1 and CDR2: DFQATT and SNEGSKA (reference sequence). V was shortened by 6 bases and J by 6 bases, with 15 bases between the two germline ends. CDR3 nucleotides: TGCAGTGCCAGGGACGCTCGTACCGAGCAGTACTTC. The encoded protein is CSARDARTEQYF.

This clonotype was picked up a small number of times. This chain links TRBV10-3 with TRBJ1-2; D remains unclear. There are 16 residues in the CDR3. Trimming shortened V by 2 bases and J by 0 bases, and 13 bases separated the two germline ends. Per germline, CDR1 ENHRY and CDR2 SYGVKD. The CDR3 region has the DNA TGTGCCATCAGTGAGGCGTCGGACGGTTCTAACTATGGCTACACCTTC. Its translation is CAISEASDGSNYGYTF.

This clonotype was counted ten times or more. Here the CDR3 reads CASSSGTVSPLHF. CDR3 sequence (DNA): TGTGCCAGCAGTTCAGGGACGGTTTCACCCCTCCACTTT. V and J are TRBV28 and TRBJ1-6, with D maybe TRBD1 (5 bases). CDR3 length: 13 amino acids. V shed 4 bases and J shed 9 bases, with 10 bases lying between them. The germline CDR1 and CDR2 sequences are MDHEN and SYDVKM.

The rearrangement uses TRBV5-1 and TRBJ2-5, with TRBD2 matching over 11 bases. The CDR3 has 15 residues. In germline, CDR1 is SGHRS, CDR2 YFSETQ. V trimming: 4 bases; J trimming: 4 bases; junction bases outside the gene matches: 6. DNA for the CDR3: TGCGCCAGCAGCACATCTCTAGCGGGAGGAGAGACCCAGTACTTC. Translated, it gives CASSTSLAGGETQYF. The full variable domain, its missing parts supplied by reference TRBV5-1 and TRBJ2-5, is KAGVTQTPRYLIKTRGQQVTLSCSPISGHRSVSWYQQTPGQGLQFLFEYFSETQRNKGNFPGRFSGRQFSNSRSEMNVSTLELGDSALYLCASSTSLAGGETQYFGPGTRLLVL.

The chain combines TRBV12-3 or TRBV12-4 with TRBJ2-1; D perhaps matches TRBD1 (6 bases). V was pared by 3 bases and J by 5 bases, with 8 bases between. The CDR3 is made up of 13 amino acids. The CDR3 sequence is CASSLRTDNEQFF. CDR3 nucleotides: TGTGCCAGCAGTTTGCGGACAGACAATGAGCAGTTCTTC.

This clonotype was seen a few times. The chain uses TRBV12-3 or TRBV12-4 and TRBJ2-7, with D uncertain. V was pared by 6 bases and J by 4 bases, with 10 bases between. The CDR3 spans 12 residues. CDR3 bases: TGTGCCAGCAGCTCCGACACATACGAGCAGTACGTC. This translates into CASSSDTYEQYV.

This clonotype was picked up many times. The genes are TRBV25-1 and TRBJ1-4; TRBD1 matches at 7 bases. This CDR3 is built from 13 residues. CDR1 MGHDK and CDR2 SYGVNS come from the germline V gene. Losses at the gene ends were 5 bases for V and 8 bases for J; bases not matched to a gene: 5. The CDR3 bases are TGTGCCAGCAGTAAGACAGGGAACGAAAAACTGTTTTTT. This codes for CASSKTGNEKLFF.

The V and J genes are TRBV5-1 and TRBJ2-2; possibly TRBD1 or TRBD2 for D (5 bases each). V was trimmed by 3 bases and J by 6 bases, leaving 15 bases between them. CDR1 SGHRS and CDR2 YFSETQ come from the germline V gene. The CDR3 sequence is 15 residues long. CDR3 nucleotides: TGCGCCAGCAGCTGGGGACCGGATGGGGCCGGGGAGCTGTTTTTT. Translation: CASSWGPDGAGELFF. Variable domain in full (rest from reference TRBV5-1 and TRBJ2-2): KAGVTQTPRYLIKTRGQQVTLSCSPISGHRSVSWYQQTPGQGLQFLFEYFSETQRNKGNFPGRFSGRQFSNSRSEMNVSTLELGDSALYLCASSWGPDGAGELFFGEGSRLTVL.

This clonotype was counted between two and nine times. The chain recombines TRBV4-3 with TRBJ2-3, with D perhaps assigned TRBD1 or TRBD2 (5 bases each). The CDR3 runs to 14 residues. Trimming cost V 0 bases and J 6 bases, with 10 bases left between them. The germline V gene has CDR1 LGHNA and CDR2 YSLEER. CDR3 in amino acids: CASSQEGPRDTQYF. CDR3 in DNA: TGCGCCAGCAGCCAAGAGGGACCTCGGGATACGCAGTATTTT.

The CDR3 DNA reads as TGTGCCAGCAGCTCGGACAGGGTTGTTCCCGGGGAGCTGTTTTTT. It is translated as CASSSDRVVPGELFF. This chain links TRBV5-5 with TRBJ2-2, with 8 bases lining up with TRBD1. CDR3 length: 15 residues. Trimming took 3 bases from V and 6 from J; bases not matched to a gene: 7. Germline CDR1 reads SGHKS; CDR2 reads YYEKEE (reference sequence). Complete variable domain (other parts from reference TRBV5-5 and TRBJ2-2): DAGVTQSPTHLIKTRGQQVTLRCSPISGHKSVSWYQQVLGQGPQFIFQYYEKEERGRGNFPDRFSARQFPNYSSELNVNALLLGDSALYLCASSSDRVVPGELFFGEGSRLTVL.